This record covers a single TCR beta chain. The target antigen is unknown. Repertoires were generated with immunoSEQ multiplex PCR, while TCRdb's copy carries only in-frame clones and drops some. The table has some 74,000 clones, over 85% seen once. Separate from the 666-subject first cohort was the approximately 110-subject validation cohort, to which the donors belonged. Trimming shortened V by 4 bases and J by 0 bases, and 8 bases separated the two germline ends. The CDR3 sequence is 15 residues long. Per the germline V gene, CDR1 is SGHRS and CDR2 is YFSETQ. These data originate in a study of cytomegalovirus exposure and HLA in healthy donors. Study observations and caveats: For most TCR sequences rarity was the rule, although some public TCRs occurred in many donors. The classifier reportedly diagnosed cytomegalovirus status with high sensitivity and specificity. The authors enumerated 150 to 200 TCR beta chains as linked to cytomegalovirus.

Sample: PBMCs. The rearrangement uses TRBV5-1 and TRBJ2-6; perhaps TRBD2 as D (5 bases). The receptor comes from a woman in her twenties or thirties in good health and CMV-seronegative. CDR3 coding DNA: TGCGCCAGCAGCCCCACTAGCTCTGGGGCCAACGTCCTGACTTTC. Translating it yields CASSPTSSGANVLTF.